These T cell receptor beta chains were read from a single sample in a study of beta chain features in type 1 diabetes. Repertoires were generated with immunoSEQ multiplex PCR, while TCRdb's copy carries only in-frame clones and drops some. The sample yields 600,000 or so clones, over 12% seen once. Sequencing used naive CD4+ T cells from blood. The source is a man between 18 and 29 years old with type 1 diabetes. Each CDR3 is given with its conserved first and last residue. A D gene is named only where the DNA matches it firmly. The listing skips clone size in some rows; elsewhere it reads once, few, many or a size class.

v_call: TRBV7-3
clone_size: -
j_call: TRBJ2-1
d_call: -
cdr3_nt: TGTGCCAGCAGCCTCGGTGGGGATGAGCAGTTCTTC
cdr3_aa: CASSLGGDEQFF

v_call: TRBV5-1
clone_size: -
j_call: TRBJ1-1
d_call: -
cdr3_nt: TGCGCCAGCAGCACGGACGGAACTGAAGCTTTCTTT
cdr3_aa: CASSTDGTEAFF

v_call: TRBV11-3
clone_size: once
j_call: TRBJ2-1
d_call: -
cdr3_nt: TGTGCCAGCAGCTTAGGGTTGGGGGGAAATGAGCAGTTCTTC
cdr3_aa: CASSLGLGGNEQFF

v_call: TRBV7-2
clone_size: -
j_call: TRBJ2-3
d_call: TRBD2
cdr3_nt: TGTGCCAGCAGCCCGGGACTAGCGGGGTCGCCGCAGTATTTT
cdr3_aa: CASSPGLAGSPQYF

v_call: TRBV30
clone_size: few
j_call: TRBJ2-4
d_call: -
cdr3_nt: TGTGCCTGGATTCCAAGGAGGGATTCCAAAAACATTCAGTACTTC
cdr3_aa: CAWIPRRDSKNIQYF

v_call: TRBV7-9
clone_size: few
j_call: TRBJ2-2
d_call: TRBD1
cdr3_nt: TGTGCCAGCAGCTCGTTGGGACAGGGAAAGAACACCGGGGAGCTGTTTTTT
cdr3_aa: CASSSLGQGKNTGELFF

v_call: TRBV9
clone_size: few
j_call: TRBJ2-5
d_call: -
cdr3_nt: TGTGCCAGCAGCCCCCGGGAGCGGTGGGAGACCCAGTACTTC
cdr3_aa: CASSPRERWETQYF

v_call: TRBV29-1
clone_size: -
j_call: TRBJ2-3
d_call: -
cdr3_nt: TGCAGCGTTGTGGGGAGCAGCACAGATACGCAGTATTTT
cdr3_aa: CSVVGSSTDTQYF

v_call: TRBV7-2
clone_size: -
j_call: TRBJ2-7
d_call: -
cdr3_nt: TGTGCCAGCAGCTTAGGGAATTCCTACGAGCAGTACTTC
cdr3_aa: CASSLGNSYEQYF

v_call: TRBV19
clone_size: -
j_call: TRBJ2-2
d_call: -
cdr3_nt: TGTGCCAGTAGTATACAACAGCCCGGGGAGCTGTTTTTT
cdr3_aa: CASSIQQPGELFF

v_call: TRBV14
clone_size: few
j_call: TRBJ2-5
d_call: -
cdr3_nt: TGTGCCAGCAGCCAATTCAGCGGTTACCAAGAGACCCAGTACTTC
cdr3_aa: CASSQFSGYQETQYF

v_call: TRBV10-3
clone_size: -
j_call: TRBJ1-2
d_call: -
cdr3_nt: TGTGCCATCAGTGAGGATAGGGGAATGGGCGGCTACACCTTC
cdr3_aa: CAISEDRGMGGYTF

v_call: TRBV6-5
clone_size: few
j_call: TRBJ1-4
d_call: -
cdr3_nt: TGTGCCAGCAGTTACTGGCGGGGTGAAAAACTGTTTTTT
cdr3_aa: CASSYWRGEKLFF

v_call: TRBV14
clone_size: few
j_call: TRBJ2-2
d_call: -
cdr3_nt: TGTGCCAGCAGCCAGGAGGGACTCCTAAGACTTAACACCGGGGAGCTGTTTTTT
cdr3_aa: CASSQEGLLRLNTGELFF

v_call: TRBV12-5
clone_size: few
j_call: TRBJ1-2
d_call: -
cdr3_nt: TGTGCTAGTGGTTTGGAGGCCCGGGGCTACACCTTC
cdr3_aa: CASGLEARGYTF

v_call: TRBV28
clone_size: few
j_call: TRBJ1-1
d_call: -
cdr3_nt: TGTGCCAGCAGTTTCCCGAGCAGAGGAACTGAAGCTTTCTTT
cdr3_aa: CASSFPSRGTEAFF

v_call: TRBV7-9
clone_size: -
j_call: TRBJ1-3
d_call: -
cdr3_nt: TGTGCCAGCAGCAGGGAGGGTACCGGAAACACCATATATTTT
cdr3_aa: CASSREGTGNTIYF

v_call: TRBV19
clone_size: few
j_call: TRBJ2-5
d_call: -
cdr3_nt: TGTGCCAGTAGTATTCACACCGTGGAGACCCAGTACTTC
cdr3_aa: CASSIHTVETQYF

v_call: TRBV9
clone_size: -
j_call: TRBJ2-1
d_call: -
cdr3_nt: TGTGCCAGCAGCGTAGCATATGGGGGCCTCGATGAGCAGTTCTTC
cdr3_aa: CASSVAYGGLDEQFF

v_call: TRBV5-4
clone_size: -
j_call: TRBJ2-7
d_call: TRBD1
cdr3_nt: TGTGCCAGCAGCGGGACAGGTCCCTCCTACGAGCAGTACTTC
cdr3_aa: CASSGTGPSYEQYF

v_call: TRBV29-1
clone_size: few
j_call: TRBJ2-3
d_call: -
cdr3_nt: TGCAGCGTTGAAGGCACAGATACGCAGTATTTT
cdr3_aa: CSVEGTDTQYF

v_call: TRBV15
clone_size: -
j_call: TRBJ1-5
d_call: -
cdr3_nt: TGTGCCACCAGTTTACCGGGCGCGCCCCAGCATTTT
cdr3_aa: CATSLPGAPQHF

v_call: TRBV28
clone_size: -
j_call: TRBJ2-1
d_call: -
cdr3_nt: TGTGCCAGCAGTTTATCGGGGGCCAGCTCCTACAATGAGCAGTTCTTC
cdr3_aa: CASSLSGASSYNEQFF

v_call: TRBV5-1
clone_size: -
j_call: TRBJ2-5
d_call: TRBD2
cdr3_nt: TGCGCCAGCAGCGGCGGGACTAATGCGGAGACCCAGTACTTC
cdr3_aa: CASSGGTNAETQYF

v_call: TRBV18
clone_size: few
j_call: TRBJ2-4
d_call: TRBD2
cdr3_nt: TGTGCCAGCTCACCATCTGGGACTAGCGGGGACCAGTACTTC
cdr3_aa: CASSPSGTSGDQYF

v_call: TRBV18
clone_size: -
j_call: TRBJ1-1
d_call: -
cdr3_nt: TGTGCCAGCTCCCCAGAAGGGCCGCCGAACACTGAAGCTTTCTTT
cdr3_aa: CASSPEGPPNTEAFF

v_call: TRBV28
clone_size: few
j_call: TRBJ1-4
d_call: -
cdr3_nt: TGTGCCAGCTGGGGGCGGGAGGGGCATGAAAAACTGTTTTTT
cdr3_aa: CASWGREGHEKLFF

v_call: TRBV5-1
clone_size: -
j_call: TRBJ2-7
d_call: TRBD1
cdr3_nt: TGCGCCAGCAGCCCCGGGGACAGGGCGTACGAGCAGTACTTC
cdr3_aa: CASSPGDRAYEQYF

v_call: TRBV7-2
clone_size: few
j_call: TRBJ1-5
d_call: -
cdr3_nt: TGTGCCAGCACCGAATTGCGGACCCAAGAGAGACCCCAGCATTTT
cdr3_aa: CASTELRTQERPQHF

v_call: TRBV29-1
clone_size: few
j_call: TRBJ2-7
d_call: -
cdr3_nt: TGCAGCGTTGACAGGGGTCAGGACGAGCAGTACTTC
cdr3_aa: CSVDRGQDEQYF

v_call: TRBV7-2
clone_size: -
j_call: TRBJ2-1
d_call: TRBD2
cdr3_nt: TGTGCCAGCAGCTTCGAGCGGGAGGGAACCAATGAGCAGTTCTTC
cdr3_aa: CASSFEREGTNEQFF

v_call: TRBV11-1
clone_size: -
j_call: TRBJ2-7
d_call: -
cdr3_nt: TGTGCCAGCGCCCGGACAGTCTCCTACGAGCAGTACTTC
cdr3_aa: CASARTVSYEQYF

v_call: TRBV30
clone_size: few
j_call: TRBJ2-5
d_call: TRBD1
cdr3_nt: TGTGCCTGGAGTATATGGGCAGGGGGCGTCAGGGAGACCCAGTACTTC
cdr3_aa: CAWSIWAGGVRETQYF

v_call: TRBV30
clone_size: -
j_call: TRBJ2-7
d_call: -
cdr3_nt: TGTGCCTGGAGTGTACCAGTCGGTTACGAGCAGTACTTC
cdr3_aa: CAWSVPVGYEQYF

v_call: TRBV14
clone_size: -
j_call: TRBJ2-1
d_call: -
cdr3_nt: TGTGCCAGCAGCCAAGGGGTAGTTAATGAGCAGTTCTTC
cdr3_aa: CASSQGVVNEQFF

v_call: TRBV25-1
clone_size: -
j_call: TRBJ2-1
d_call: TRBD2
cdr3_nt: TGTGCCAGCAGTGAATCCGCGGGAGCACCTGAGCAGTTCTTC
cdr3_aa: CASSESAGAPEQFF

v_call: TRBV19
clone_size: few
j_call: TRBJ2-7
d_call: -
cdr3_nt: TGTGCCAGTAGTATAGACAGCCTAGCCTACGAGCAGTACTTC
cdr3_aa: CASSIDSLAYEQYF